Each of the 7 T cell receptor beta chains below was sequenced from the same sample in a study of T cells after yellow fever vaccination. TCRdb used MiXCR to reprocess the 5' RACE reads, holding one entry per CDR3 protein. The sample has 150,000 to 200,000 distinct CDR3 sequences; roughly 9.6% are singletons. This specimen was CD8+ T cells sorted from PBMCs, taken 15 days after the yellow fever booster vaccination. Receptors originate from a man aged 18 to 30 who received the YFV17D yellow fever vaccine.

This clonotype appeared many times. The V call is TRBV12-3 or TRBV12-4, the J call TRBJ1-2, with D perhaps matching TRBD1 (5 bases). V shed 6 bases and J shed 2 bases, with 22 bases lying between them. The CDR3 has 17 residues. CDR3 in amino acids: CASSPGGGISLNYGYTF. The CDR3 coding sequence is TGTGCCAGCAGCCCCGGGGGAGGGATCAGTTTGAACTATGGCTACACCTTC.

This clonotype has more than one count but fewer than ten. J is TRBJ1-3 and V is TRBV29-1; a weak D match, TRBD1 (6 bases). The V gene lost 6 bases and the J gene lost 5 bases, with 14 bases spanning the gap. The germline V gene encodes CDR1 SQVTM and CDR2 ANQGSEA. This CDR3 region has 13 residues. CDR3 sequence: CSVRTADRNTIYF. The CDR3 DNA sequence: TGCAGCGTACGGACAGCCGATAGAAACACCATATATTTT.

This clonotype has at least ten counts. The chain joins TRBV4-1 to TRBJ2-7, with 10 positions matching TRBD1. The V segment lost 0 bases and the J segment 3 bases; nucleotides outside the gene matches: 2. This CDR3 has 15 amino acids. Germline loops: CDR1 MGHRA, CDR2 YSYEKL. The CDR3 region is CASSQEGTGVYEQYF. Here the CDR3 DNA reads TGCGCCAGCAGCCAAGAGGGGACAGGGGTCTACGAGCAGTACTTC.

In its sample, this clonotype was seen a few times. This chain connects TRBV19 to TRBJ2-5, with 9 bases lining up with TRBD2. Losses at the gene ends were 3 bases for V and 2 bases for J; bases not matched to a gene: 4. Germline CDR1 LNHDA, CDR2 SQIVND (reference sequence). This CDR3 has 15 residues. The CDR3 is CASSIPAGGQETQYF. DNA for the CDR3: TGTGCCAGTAGTATTCCGGCGGGAGGGCAAGAGACCCAGTACTTC.

This clonotype has more than one count but fewer than ten. The chain recombines TRBV7-9 with TRBJ1-4; 7 nucleotides match TRBD1. With V trimmed by 4 bases and J by 3 bases, 5 bases remained unmatched. The CDR3 is 15 amino acids. Germline CDR1 reads SEHNR; CDR2 reads FQNEAQ (reference sequence). CDR3 sequence: CASSSFTGANEKLFF. In DNA, the CDR3 is TGTGCCAGCAGCTCCTTCACAGGGGCTAATGAAAAACTGTTTTTT.

The gene calls are TRBV4-1 and TRBJ1-3, with D hard to call. Germline CDR1 and CDR2: MGHRA and YSYEKL. CDR3 length: 14 residues. The ends were cut back, 6 bases at V and 0 bases at J, with 9 bases in the middle. CDR3 region: CASRTQASGNTIYF. In DNA, the CDR3 is TGCGCCAGCAGGACACAAGCCTCTGGAAACACCATATATTTT.

V gene TRBV5-1 combines with J gene TRBJ2-3, with TRBD2 matching 7 bases. The length of the CDR3 is 16 residues. Germline CDR1 is SGHRS and CDR2 is YFSETQ. Trimming cost V 4 bases and J 1 base; bases outside gene matches: 9. CDR3 nucleotides: TGCGCCAGCAGCCCCTTGCAAAGCGGGGGCACAGATACGCAGTATTTT. Its protein is CASSPLQSGGTDTQYF. The full variable domain, its missing parts supplied by reference TRBV5-1 and TRBJ2-3, is KAGVTQTPRYLIKTRGQQVTLSCSPISGHRSVSWYQQTPGQGLQFLFEYFSETQRNKGNFPGRFSGRQFSNSRSEMNVSTLELGDSALYLCASSPLQSGGTDTQYFGPGTRLTVL.